This T cell receptor beta chain is drawn from a study of regulatory T cells in long-lasting Graves disease. This clonotype was detected ten times or more. The CDR3 is 15 residues long. Per the germline V gene, CDR1 is LGHNT and CDR2 is FRNRAP. Trimming stripped 2 bases from V and 3 bases from J, with 11 bases between. Time point given: newly diagnosed GD, antithyroid drugs for less than 3 months. PBMCs were the source of the RNA used for TCR sequencing. Researchers made TCR beta libraries by using iRepertoire HTBI primers and running Arm-PCR on CDR3 regions. TCRdb re-called the multiplex PCR reads through MiXCR, storing one row per CDR3 protein. The sample gives approximately 350,000 distinct CDR3 sequences, 12% of which show up once; over 15% is in the top ten. This same sample was also part of a study on T cells in Graves' hyperthyroidism and ophthalmopathy.

The chain combines TRBV12-5 with TRBJ1-5, with D perhaps matching TRBD1 (5 bases). The clonotype comes from a woman in her late teens or twenties with Graves disease. The sequencing here drew on peripheral blood mononuclear cells (PBMCs), taken at new diagnosis, from a patient treated with antithyroid drugs. The CDR3, as DNA: TGTGCTAGTGGTTTGACGGGGGGTTACAATCAGCCCCAGCATTTT. Protein sequence: CASGLTGGYNQPQHF.